This entry is about one T cell receptor beta chain. A junction boundary mismatches the germline segment, possibly from a read error. These data originate in a study of tumor-infiltrating lymphocytes in primary liver carcinoma. Study at large: Subjects presented with primary liver carcinoma managed by surgical resection.

This CDR3 has 13 residues. Germline CDR1 is SQVTM and CDR2 is ANQGSEA. They got blood RNA out of unsorted whole blood and also pulled out germline DNA. Starting material of approximately 500 ng total RNA yielded TCR beta cDNA via a constant-region primer. For TCR beta, libraries were produced by three nested multiplex PCR rounds using slightly modified ARM-PCR. Researchers ran the first two PCR rounds for 9 to 10 cycles each with TRBV1-TRBV30 forward primers and a C-beta reverse primer. TCRdb re-analysed the multiplex PCR reads in MiXCR, keeping a single row per CDR3 protein. In the table there are 300,000 to 350,000 distinct CDR3 sequences, around 60% of which are singletons.

The origin of this receptor is a middle-aged man with primary liver carcinoma and hepatitis B virus infection. Sequenced material: peripheral blood. The rearrangement uses TRBV29-1 and TRBJ2-7; D is ambiguous. The CDR3 sequence is CSVQELSFYEQYF. For the CDR3, the DNA is TGCAGCGTCCAGGAGCTAAGCTTCTACGAACAGTACTTC.